The 4 T cell receptor beta chains below come from one sample, sequenced in a study of blood T cell repertoires in COVID-19. Produced via immunoSEQ multiplex PCR; TCRdb's table is partial and in-frame only. This sample carries tens of thousands of clones, roughly 80% of them seen once, and the ten largest clones take approximately 15%. The sample consisted of peripheral blood. These receptors all stem from a man aged 60 to 75 with acute or convalescent COVID-19.

The rearrangement joins TRBV5-1 to TRBJ1-2; TRBD1 aligns across 8 bases. The length of the CDR3 is 14 residues. Unmatched junction bases numbered 9, after V lost 5 bases and J lost 6 bases. In germline, CDR1 is SGHRS, CDR2 YFSETQ. This chain's CDR3 is CASRPSTGGNGYTF. The DNA of the CDR3 is TGCGCCAGCAGGCCGTCCACAGGGGGAAATGGCTACACCTTC.

V is TRBV5-1 and J is TRBJ2-6; TRBD1 aligns across 8 bases. J was trimmed by 14 bases and V by 4 bases; bases with no gene match: 14. The CDR3 length is 15 residues. Germline CDR1 reads SGHRS; CDR2 reads YFSETQ. This CDR3 is CASSKDRVRLSLLTF. In DNA, the CDR3 is TGCGCCAGCAGCAAGGACAGGGTGAGGCTCTCGCTCCTGACTTTC.

The V call is TRBV18, the J call TRBJ1-1; D is uncertain. V was cut by 4 bases and J by 0 bases, with 15 bases left in between. Germline-derived CDR1 and CDR2 are KGHSH and LQKENI. This CDR3 comprises 16 residues. As DNA, the CDR3 is TGTGCCAGCTCACACCAACCGGGCGGGATGAACACTGAAGCTTTCTTT. Translated: CASSHQPGGMNTEAFF. The complete variable domain, with remaining parts taken from reference TRBV18 and TRBJ1-1, reads NAGVMQNPRHLVRRRGQEARLRCSPMKGHSHVYWYRQLPEEGLKFMVYLQKENIIDESGMPKERFSAEFPKEGPSILRIQQVVRGDSAAYFCASSHQPGGMNTEAFFGQGTRLTVV.

The J gene is TRBJ2-1, the V gene TRBV12-3 or TRBV12-4; 8 bases align to TRBD2. The CDR3 is 11 amino acids. V lost 5 bases and J lost 12; bases outside the gene matches: 3. Here the CDR3 reads CASSTGGSQFF. CDR3 nucleotide sequence: TGTGCCAGCAGTACGGGGGGGTCGCAGTTCTTC.